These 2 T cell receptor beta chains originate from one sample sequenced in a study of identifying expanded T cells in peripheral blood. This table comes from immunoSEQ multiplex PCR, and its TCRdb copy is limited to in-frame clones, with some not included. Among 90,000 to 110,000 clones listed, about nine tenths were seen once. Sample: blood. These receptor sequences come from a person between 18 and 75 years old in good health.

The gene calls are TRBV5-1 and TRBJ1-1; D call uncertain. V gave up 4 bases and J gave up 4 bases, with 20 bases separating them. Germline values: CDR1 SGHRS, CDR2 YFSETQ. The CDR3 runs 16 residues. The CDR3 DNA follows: TGCGCCAGCAGCCCCAGGCCCGACGGAGGTAGCACTGAAGCTTTCTTT. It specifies CASSPRPDGGSTEAFF. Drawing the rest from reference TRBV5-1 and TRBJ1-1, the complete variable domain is KAGVTQTPRYLIKTRGQQVTLSCSPISGHRSVSWYQQTPGQGLQFLFEYFSETQRNKGNFPGRFSGRQFSNSRSEMNVSTLELGDSALYLCASSPRPDGGSTEAFFGQGTRLTVV.

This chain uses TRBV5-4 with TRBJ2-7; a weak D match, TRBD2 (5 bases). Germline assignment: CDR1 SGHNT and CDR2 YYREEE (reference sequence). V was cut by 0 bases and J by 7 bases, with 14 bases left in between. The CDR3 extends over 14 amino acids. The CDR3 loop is CASSLAFTREEQYF. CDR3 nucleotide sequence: TGTGCCAGCAGCTTGGCCTTTACGAGGGAAGAGCAGTACTTC.